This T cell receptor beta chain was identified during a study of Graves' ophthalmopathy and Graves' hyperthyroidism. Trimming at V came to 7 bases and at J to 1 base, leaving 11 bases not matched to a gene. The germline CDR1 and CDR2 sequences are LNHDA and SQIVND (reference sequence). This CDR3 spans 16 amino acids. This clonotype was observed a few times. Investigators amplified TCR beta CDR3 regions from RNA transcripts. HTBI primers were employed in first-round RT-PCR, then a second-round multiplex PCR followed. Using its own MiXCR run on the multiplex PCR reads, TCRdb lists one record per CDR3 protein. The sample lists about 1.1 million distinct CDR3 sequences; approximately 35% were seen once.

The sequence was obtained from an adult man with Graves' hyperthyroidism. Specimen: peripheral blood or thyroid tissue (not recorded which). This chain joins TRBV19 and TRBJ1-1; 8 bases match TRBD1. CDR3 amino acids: CASTALTGGSNTEAFF. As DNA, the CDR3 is TGTGCCAGTACCGCCCTAACAGGGGGTTCGAACACTGAAGCTTTCTTT.